Described below is a single T cell receptor beta chain sequence and its context. This sample stems from a study of blood T cells in healthy people across ages. The use of a sample-barcoded 5' primer and a J-beta primer mix characterized a second PCR of roughly 7 to 11 cycles. A template-switch adaptor with 12 random nucleotides tagged each cDNA molecule. TCRdb analysed the 5' RACE reads with MiXCR anew, one entry per CDR3 protein. Altogether roughly 1.5 million distinct CDR3 sequences are present, approximately 39% being singletons, with the ten largest covering 4%. The ends were cut back, 6 bases at V and 5 bases at J, with 13 bases in the middle. Germline values: CDR1 MNHEY, CDR2 SMNVEV (reference sequence). The CDR3 contains 13 residues.

This receptor was taken from a woman younger than 35 in good health. The sample comprised blood. J is TRBJ1-1 and V is TRBV27, with D perhaps TRBD1 (5 bases). The CDR3 reads CASSLDSLTEAFF. The DNA for the CDR3 is TGTGCCAGCAGCCTAGACAGCTTAACTGAAGCTTTCTTT.